This entry lists 16 T cell receptor beta chains sequenced from one sample in a study of glioma-infiltrating T cells after dendritic cell vaccination. The protocol was immunoSEQ multiplex PCR, while the TCRdb copy is restricted to in-frame clones and leaves out a portion. The sample shows 40,000 or so clones, approximately 84% of them seen only once. Material: blood, obtained before dendritic cell vaccination. These receptors were obtained from a human donor with glioblastoma.

The V and J genes are TRBV13 and TRBJ2-2; D is undetermined. CDR3 length equals 18 residues. V gave up 3 bases and J gave up 0 bases, with 17 bases separating them. Looked up from germline, CDR1 is PRHDT and CDR2 is FYEKMQ (reference sequence). This chain's CDR3 is CASSFSGRPLANTGELFF. CDR3 DNA: TGTGCCAGCAGCTTTTCTGGCAGGCCCCTCGCGAACACCGGGGAGCTGTTTTTT.

This chain links TRBV7-2 with TRBJ2-5; the match to TRBD1 covers 7 bases. Germline V gene data show CDR1 as SGHTA and CDR2 as FQGNSA. J was trimmed by 5 bases and V by 0 bases; bases with no gene match: 9. The CDR3 length is 16 residues. The DNA for the CDR3 is TGTGCCAGCAGCTTAGCGGGCAGGGGGTTGTCGGAGACCCAGTACTTC. Translated, it gives CASSLAGRGLSETQYF.

V and J are TRBV4-3 and TRBJ2-1; D is perhaps TRBD1 (6 bases). Trimming took 0 bases from V and 7 from J, leaving 16 bases between them. CDR1 is LGHNA and CDR2 is YSLEER in the germline V gene. This CDR3 contains 16 residues. The CDR3 protein is CASSQEGTGSGNEQFF. CDR3 coding DNA: TGCGCCAGCAGCCAAGAGGGCACAGGGTCAGGGAATGAGCAGTTCTTC.

V and J are TRBV6-1 and TRBJ1-6; 12 bases agree with TRBD1. Germline V gene sequence: CDR1 MNHNS, CDR2 SASEGT. The V and J ends lost 4 bases and 7 bases, in that order; junction bases with no gene match: 8. The CDR3 extends over 17 amino acids. The CDR3 nucleotides are TGTGCCAGCAGTGGAGGGACAGGGGGCGCCAGGAATTCACCCCTCCACTTT. This gives the protein CASSGGTGGARNSPLHF.

The genes are TRBV6-5 and TRBJ1-2, with D possibly matching TRBD1 (5 bases). The CDR3 is 12 amino acids. V dropped 11 bases and J dropped 7 bases, with 17 bases sitting between them. Germline CDR1 and CDR2: MNHEY and SVGAGI. CDR3 DNA sequence: TGTGCCGTAGTGGGGGGAACGCGTGGCTACACCTTC. Translating gives CAVVGGTRGYTF.

This sequence joins TRBV6-1 and TRBJ1-3, with a tentative D call TRBD1 (5 bases). The V end was cut by 2 bases, the J end by 2 bases, with 7 bases between. Germline CDR1 MNHNS, CDR2 SASEGT. The CDR3 is 14 residues long. The CDR3 coding sequence is TGTGCCAGCAGTGAATCAGGGACTGGAAACACCATATATTTT. Translated, it gives CASSESGTGNTIYF.

The CDR3 DNA is TGTGCCAGCAGTCCTCTAGGGGAGGGCAAAAACATTCAGTACTTC. Protein product: CASSPLGEGKNIQYF. The chain links TRBV7-9 to TRBJ2-4; 7 bases map to TRBD2. Germline lookup yields CDR1 SEHNR and CDR2 FQNEAQ (reference sequence). The CDR3 loop spans 15 amino acids. V dropped 6 bases and J dropped 3; count of bases not matched to a gene: 8.

The V call is TRBV19, the J call TRBJ2-7, with TRBD2 as a possible D gene (5 bases). The CDR3 covers 14 residues. CDR1 and CDR2 from the germline V gene are LNHDA and SQIVND (reference sequence). V was cut by 9 bases and J by 5 bases, with 20 bases left in between. CDR3 DNA sequence: TGTGCCAGGGATCATCACGGGATCGTGGACGAGCAGTACTTC. It specifies CARDHHGIVDEQYF.

The chain joins TRBV9 to TRBJ2-7; D perhaps matches TRBD1 (6 bases). Per the germline V gene, CDR1 is SGDLS and CDR2 is YYNGEE. V was shortened by 0 bases and J by 1 base, with 11 bases between the two germline ends. This CDR3 has 15 amino acids. The CDR3 protein is CASSVAPDRSYEQYF. The DNA of the CDR3 is TGTGCCAGCAGCGTAGCTCCCGACAGGTCCTACGAGCAGTACTTC.

The chain couples TRBV7-9 to TRBJ2-7; D gene unclear. The V gene's germline CDR1 is SEHNR and CDR2 FQNEAQ (reference sequence). V was clipped by 3 bases and J by 3 bases, with 6 bases between them. The CDR3 length is 12 residues. CDR3 nucleotides: TGTGCCAGCAGCTTCTCCAGCTACGAGCAGTACTTC. This sequence encodes CASSFSSYEQYF.

With respect to this clone: The DNA is left out, because the CDR3 cannot be placed on it with certainty; the CDR3 is given as TCRdb lists it. The chain joins TRBV19 to TRBJ1-3; the listed D gene, TRBD1, was not tested against the DNA. Per the germline V gene, CDR1 is LNHDA and CDR2 is SQIVND (reference sequence). The CDR3 has 13 residues if both end residues are counted. The CDR3 sequence: CASSSGQKNTIYF.

J is TRBJ1-5 and V is TRBV4-3; tentative D call: TRBD1 (5 bases). This CDR3 spans 16 amino acids. V was cut by 0 bases and J by 2 bases, with 11 bases left in between. Germline V gene lookup returns CDR1 LGHNA and CDR2 YSLEER. Written as DNA, the CDR3 is TGCGCCAGCAGCCAAGATAGGAGGGGAGGCAATCAGCCCCAGCATTTT. Translating gives CASSQDRRGGNQPQHF.

This rearrangement joins TRBV15 to TRBJ1-5; D is unclear. V was cut by 1 base and J by 6 bases, with 7 bases left in between. Germline assignment: CDR1 LNHNV and CDR2 YYDKDF (reference sequence). This CDR3 has 13 amino acids. The CDR3 DNA follows: TGTGCCACCAGCAGAGCACTAAGTCAGCCCCAGCATTTT. Its protein is CATSRALSQPQHF.

V usage is TRBV5-8 and J usage is TRBJ1-4, with a weak D call TRBD1 (6 bases). V lost 0 bases and J lost 0, with 6 bases in between. The CDR3 runs to 15 residues. Germline-derived CDR1 and CDR2 are SGHTS and YDEGEE. CDR3 sequence reads: CASSLEGATNEKLFF. The CDR3 DNA reads TGTGCCAGCAGCTTGGAGGGGGCAACTAATGAAAAACTGTTTTTT. Full variable domain (remainder filled in from reference TRBV5-8 and TRBJ1-4): EAGVTQSPTHLIKTRGQQATLRCSPISGHTSVYWYQQALGLGLQFLLWYDEGEERNRGNFPPRFSGRQFPNYSSELNVNALELEDSALYLCASSLEGATNEKLFFGSGTQLSVL.

This chain links TRBV30 with TRBJ2-7, with D possibly matching TRBD2 (5 bases). V shed 0 bases and J shed 7 bases, with 13 bases lying between them. In germline, CDR1 is GTSNPN, CDR2 SVGIG (reference sequence). The CDR3 extends over 13 amino acids. In DNA, the CDR3 is TGTGCCTGGAGTGTACGTCGGGGTCGGGAGCAGTACTTC. Translation: CAWSVRRGREQYF.

V gene TRBV30 combines with J gene TRBJ1-2; D remains unclear. The germline gives CDR1 GTSNPN, CDR2 SVGIG (reference sequence). The V and J ends lost 2 bases and 2 bases respectively, with 6 bases between them. This CDR3 comprises 12 residues. CDR3 nucleotides: TGTGCCTGGAGTCAACGGAACTATGGCTACACCTTC. The encoded protein is CAWSQRNYGYTF.